This TCR beta chain was found in a study of T cell responses to AZD1222 COVID-19 vaccine. This clone appeared once. The CDR3 loop spans 13 amino acids. CDR1 is SGHRS, CDR2 YFSETQ, per germline. V lost 3 bases and J 7 bases, leaving 14 bases between the germline ends. Measured with immunoSEQ multiplex PCR; TCRdb has only the in-frame clones, and not every one. In the table there are fewer than 50,000 clones, over 65% of which are singletons. The receptor comes from an adult in good health. Sequenced here: peripheral blood, sampled on day 0 of AZD1222 vaccination. The J gene is TRBJ2-7, the V gene TRBV5-1; D unclear. CDR3 sequence (DNA): TGCGCCAGCAGCTCCGTTGATAGCTGGGAGCAGTACTTC. It translates to CASSSVDSWEQYF.